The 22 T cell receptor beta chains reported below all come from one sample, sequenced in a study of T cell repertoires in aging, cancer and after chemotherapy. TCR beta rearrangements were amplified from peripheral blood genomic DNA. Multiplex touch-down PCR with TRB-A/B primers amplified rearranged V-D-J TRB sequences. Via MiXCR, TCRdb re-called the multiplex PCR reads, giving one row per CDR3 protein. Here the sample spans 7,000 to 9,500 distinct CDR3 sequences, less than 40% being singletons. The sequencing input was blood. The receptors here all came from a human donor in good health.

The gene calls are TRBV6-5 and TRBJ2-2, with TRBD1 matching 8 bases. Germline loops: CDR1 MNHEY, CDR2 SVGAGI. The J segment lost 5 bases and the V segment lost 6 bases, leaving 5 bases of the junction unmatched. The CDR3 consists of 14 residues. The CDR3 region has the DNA TGTGCCAGCAGAGGCAGGGGGCGAACCGGGGAGCTGTTTTTT. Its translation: CASRGRGRTGELFF.

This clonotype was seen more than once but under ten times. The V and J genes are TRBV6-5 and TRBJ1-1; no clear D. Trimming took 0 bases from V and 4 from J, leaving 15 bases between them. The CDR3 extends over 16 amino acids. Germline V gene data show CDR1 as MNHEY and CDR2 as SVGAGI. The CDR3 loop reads CASSYSTGLESTEAFF. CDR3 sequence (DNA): TGTGCCAGCAGTTACTCAACCGGGCTGGAGTCCACTGAAGCTTTCTTT.

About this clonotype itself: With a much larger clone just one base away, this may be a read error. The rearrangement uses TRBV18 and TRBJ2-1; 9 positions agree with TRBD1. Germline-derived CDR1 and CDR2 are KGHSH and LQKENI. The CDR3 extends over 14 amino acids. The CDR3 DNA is TGTGCCAGCTCACCGGGACAGGGAAGTACTGAGCGGTTCTTC. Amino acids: CASSPGQGSTERFF.

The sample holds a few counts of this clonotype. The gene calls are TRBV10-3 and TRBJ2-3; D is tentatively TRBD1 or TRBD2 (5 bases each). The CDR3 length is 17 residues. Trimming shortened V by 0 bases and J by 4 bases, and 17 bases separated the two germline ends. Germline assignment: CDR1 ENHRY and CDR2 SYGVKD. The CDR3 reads CAISESPGATIPDTQYF. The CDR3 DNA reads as TGTGCCATCAGTGAGTCGCCCGGGGCTACCATTCCAGATACGCAGTATTTT.

In nucleotides, the CDR3 is TGTGCCAGCAGCCAAGTTGGGCCCGGGACTAGCCTAAGCATTCAGTACTTC. Encoded protein: CASSQVGPGTSLSIQYF. This chain connects TRBV4-2 to TRBJ2-4; 9 bases line up with TRBD2. Germline V lookup: CDR1 LGHNA, CDR2 YNFKEQ. The CDR3 is 17 residues long. The V and J ends lost 1 base and 9 bases, in that order; junction bases with no gene match: 13.

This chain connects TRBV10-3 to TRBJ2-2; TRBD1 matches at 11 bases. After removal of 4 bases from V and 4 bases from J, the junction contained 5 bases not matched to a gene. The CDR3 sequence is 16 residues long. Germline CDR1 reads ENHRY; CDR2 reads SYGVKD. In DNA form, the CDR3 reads TGTGCCATCAGTGCTAGTGGGACAGGGGGCACCGGGGAGCTGTTTTTT. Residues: CAISASGTGGTGELFF.

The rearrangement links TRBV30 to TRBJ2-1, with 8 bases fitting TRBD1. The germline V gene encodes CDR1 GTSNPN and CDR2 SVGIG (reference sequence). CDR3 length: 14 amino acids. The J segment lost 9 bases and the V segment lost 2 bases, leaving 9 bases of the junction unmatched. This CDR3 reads CAWSPDRAYAEQFF. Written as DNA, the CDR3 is TGTGCCTGGAGTCCGGACAGGGCCTATGCTGAGCAGTTCTTC.

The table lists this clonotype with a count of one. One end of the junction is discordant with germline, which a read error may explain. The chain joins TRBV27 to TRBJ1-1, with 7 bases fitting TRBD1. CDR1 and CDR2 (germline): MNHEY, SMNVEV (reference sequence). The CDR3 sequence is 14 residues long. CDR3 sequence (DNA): TGTGCCAGCAGGCCGACAGGGTTGAACACTGGAGCTTTCTTT. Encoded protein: CASRPTGLNTGAFF.

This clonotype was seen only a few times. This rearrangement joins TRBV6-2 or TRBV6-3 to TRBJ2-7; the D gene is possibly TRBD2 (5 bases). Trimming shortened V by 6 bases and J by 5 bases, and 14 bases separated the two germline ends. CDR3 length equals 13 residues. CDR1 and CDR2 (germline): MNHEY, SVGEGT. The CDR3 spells CASRRAFNDEQYF. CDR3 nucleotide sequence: TGTGCCAGCAGGCGGGCCTTTAATGACGAGCAGTACTTC.

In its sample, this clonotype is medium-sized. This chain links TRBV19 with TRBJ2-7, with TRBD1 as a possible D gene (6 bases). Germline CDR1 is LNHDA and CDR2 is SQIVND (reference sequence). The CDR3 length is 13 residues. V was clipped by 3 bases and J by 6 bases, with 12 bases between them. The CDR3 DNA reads TGTGCCAGTAGTATCGTAGGGGGTCGCGAGCAGTACTTC. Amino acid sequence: CASSIVGGREQYF.

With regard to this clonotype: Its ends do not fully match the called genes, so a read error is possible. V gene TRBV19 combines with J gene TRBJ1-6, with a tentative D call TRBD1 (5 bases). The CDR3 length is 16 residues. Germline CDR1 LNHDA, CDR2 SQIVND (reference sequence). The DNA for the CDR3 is TGTGCCCGTAGTGTGCTCGACAGTCAAGGAAATTCACCCCTCCACTTT. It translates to CARSVLDSQGNSPLHF.

This CDR3 is CASSYSLAGGADTQYF. The CDR3 DNA follows: TGTGCCAGCAGTTACTCCCTAGCGGGGGGCGCGGATACGCAGTATTTT. V usage is TRBV6-2 or TRBV6-3 and J usage is TRBJ2-3, with TRBD2 matching 11 bases. The CDR3 runs to 16 residues. Germline V CDR1 and CDR2: MNHEY, SVGEGT. J was trimmed by 6 bases and V by 0 bases; bases with no gene match: 5.

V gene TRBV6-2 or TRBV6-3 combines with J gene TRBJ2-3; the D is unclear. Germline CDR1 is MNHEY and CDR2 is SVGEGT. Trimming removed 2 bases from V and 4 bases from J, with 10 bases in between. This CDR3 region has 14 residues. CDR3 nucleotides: TGTGCCAGCAGTTACGCAGTGGGCGCAGATACGCAGTATTTT. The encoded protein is CASSYAVGADTQYF.

CDR3 residues: CASRDSSRQPQHF. CDR3 DNA sequence: TGTGCCAGTAGGGACAGTTCTAGACAGCCCCAGCATTTT. The chain carries TRBV19 and TRBJ1-5, with D maybe TRBD1 (6 bases). Germline CDR1 reads LNHDA; CDR2 reads SQIVND (reference sequence). Between the trimmed V and J ends, which lost 6 bases and 7 bases, there was a span of 13 bases. The CDR3 sequence is 13 residues long.

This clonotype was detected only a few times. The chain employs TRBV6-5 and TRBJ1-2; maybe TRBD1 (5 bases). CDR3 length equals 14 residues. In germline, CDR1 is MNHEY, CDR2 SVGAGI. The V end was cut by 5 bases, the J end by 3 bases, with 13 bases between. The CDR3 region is CASSHNLQDYGYTF. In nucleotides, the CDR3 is TGTGCCAGCAGTCATAACTTACAGGACTATGGCTACACCTTC.

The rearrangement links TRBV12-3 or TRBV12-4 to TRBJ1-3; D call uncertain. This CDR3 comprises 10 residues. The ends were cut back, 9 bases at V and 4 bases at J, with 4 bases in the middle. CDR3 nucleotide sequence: TGTGCCAGTTCGGGAAACACCATATATTTT. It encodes CASSGNTIYF.

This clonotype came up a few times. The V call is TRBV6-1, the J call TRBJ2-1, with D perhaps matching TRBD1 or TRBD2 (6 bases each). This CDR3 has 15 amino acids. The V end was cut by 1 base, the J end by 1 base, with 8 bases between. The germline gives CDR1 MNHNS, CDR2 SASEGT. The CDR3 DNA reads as TGTGCCAGCAGTGAAGGAGGGGGGTCCTACAATGAGCAGTTCTTC. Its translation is CASSEGGGSYNEQFF.

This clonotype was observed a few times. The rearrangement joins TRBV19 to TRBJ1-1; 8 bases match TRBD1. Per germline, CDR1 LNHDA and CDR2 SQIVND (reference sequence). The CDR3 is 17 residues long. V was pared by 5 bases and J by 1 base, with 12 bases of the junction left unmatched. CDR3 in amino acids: CASSSRDRPHKNTEAFF. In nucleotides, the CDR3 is TGTGCCAGTAGTTCCCGGGACAGGCCTCATAAGAACACTGAAGCTTTCTTT.

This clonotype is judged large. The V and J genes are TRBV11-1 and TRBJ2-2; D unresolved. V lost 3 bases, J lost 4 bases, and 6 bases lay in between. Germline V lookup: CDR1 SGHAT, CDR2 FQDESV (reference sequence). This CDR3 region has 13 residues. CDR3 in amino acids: CASSFSPTGELFF. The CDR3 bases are TGTGCCAGCAGCTTTTCTCCCACCGGGGAGCTGTTTTTT.

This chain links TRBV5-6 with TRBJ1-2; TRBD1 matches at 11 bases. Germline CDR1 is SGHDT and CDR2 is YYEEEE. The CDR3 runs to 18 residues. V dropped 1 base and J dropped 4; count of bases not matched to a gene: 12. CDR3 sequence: CASSLRTGGHHLSYGYTF. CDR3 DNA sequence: TGTGCCAGCAGCTTGCGGACAGGGGGCCACCACCTTTCCTATGGCTACACCTTC.

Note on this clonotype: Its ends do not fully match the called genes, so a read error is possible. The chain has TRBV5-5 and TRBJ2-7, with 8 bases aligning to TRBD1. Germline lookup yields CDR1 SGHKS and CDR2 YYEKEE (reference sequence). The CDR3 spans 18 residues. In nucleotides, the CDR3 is TGTGCCAGCACCTTGTCCTCCGGGGGCAGGGGGCTTTCATACGAGCAGTACTTC. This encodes CASTLSSGGRGLSYEQYF. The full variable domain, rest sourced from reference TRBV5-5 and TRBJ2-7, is DAGVTQSPTHLIKTRGQQVTLRCSPISGHKSVSWYQQVLGQGPQFIFQYYEKEERGRGNFPDRFSARQFPNYSSELNVNALLLGDSALYLCASTLSSGGRGLSYEQYFGPGTRLTVT.

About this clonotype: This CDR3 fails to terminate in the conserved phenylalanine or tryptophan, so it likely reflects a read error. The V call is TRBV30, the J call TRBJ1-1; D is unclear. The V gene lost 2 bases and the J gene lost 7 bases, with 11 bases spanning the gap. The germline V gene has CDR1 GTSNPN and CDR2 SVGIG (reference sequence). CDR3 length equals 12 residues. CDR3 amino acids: CAWSLSGVEAFY. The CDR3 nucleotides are TGTGCCTGGAGTCTTAGTGGGGTTGAAGCTTTCTAT.